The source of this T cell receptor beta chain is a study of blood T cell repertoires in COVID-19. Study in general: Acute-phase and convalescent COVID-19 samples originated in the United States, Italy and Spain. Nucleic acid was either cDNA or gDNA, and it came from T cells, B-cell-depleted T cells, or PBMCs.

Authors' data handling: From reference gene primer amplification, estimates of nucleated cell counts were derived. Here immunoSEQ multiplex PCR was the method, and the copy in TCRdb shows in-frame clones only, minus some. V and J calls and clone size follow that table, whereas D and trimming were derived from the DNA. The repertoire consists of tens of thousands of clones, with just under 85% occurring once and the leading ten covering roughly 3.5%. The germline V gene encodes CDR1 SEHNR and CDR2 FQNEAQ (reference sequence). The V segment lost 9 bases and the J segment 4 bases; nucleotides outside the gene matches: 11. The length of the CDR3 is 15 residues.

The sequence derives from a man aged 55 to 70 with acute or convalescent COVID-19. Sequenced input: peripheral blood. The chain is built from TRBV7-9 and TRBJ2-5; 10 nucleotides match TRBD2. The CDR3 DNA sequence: TGTGCCAGTGGGATAGCGGGGGGCCAAGGAGAGACCCAGTACTTC. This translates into CASGIAGGQGETQYF.